This section outlines one T cell receptor (beta chain) sequence together with its context. Its antigen remains unknown. This record comes from a study of neoadjuvant anti-PD-1 for oral cavity cancer. Study results and limitations: TCR analyses covered only a few patients per response group.

Most PBMC samples had 480 ng input DNA in six replicates. Libraries were prepared by immunoSEQ multiplex PCR; TCRdb keeps only in-frame clonotypes and omits some of them. The table records over 30,000 clones, about 87% of them present only once. The V and J ends lost 3 bases and 8 bases, in that order; junction bases with no gene match: 7. This CDR3 has 15 residues. Germline values: CDR1 LNHDA, CDR2 SQIVND (reference sequence). These newly diagnosed stage II-IVA oral cavity squamous cell carcinoma patients had no prior systemic or radiation treatment. The TCR originated in a person aged 35-79 years with oral cavity squamous cell carcinoma. The sample consisted of PBMCs, taken before nivolumab (anti-PD-1) treatment. The chain couples TRBV19 to TRBJ2-1; 10 nucleotides match TRBD2. The CDR3 region is CASSIGLADSDEQFF. The CDR3 DNA sequence: TGTGCCAGTAGTATTGGACTAGCGGACTCCGATGAGCAGTTCTTC.